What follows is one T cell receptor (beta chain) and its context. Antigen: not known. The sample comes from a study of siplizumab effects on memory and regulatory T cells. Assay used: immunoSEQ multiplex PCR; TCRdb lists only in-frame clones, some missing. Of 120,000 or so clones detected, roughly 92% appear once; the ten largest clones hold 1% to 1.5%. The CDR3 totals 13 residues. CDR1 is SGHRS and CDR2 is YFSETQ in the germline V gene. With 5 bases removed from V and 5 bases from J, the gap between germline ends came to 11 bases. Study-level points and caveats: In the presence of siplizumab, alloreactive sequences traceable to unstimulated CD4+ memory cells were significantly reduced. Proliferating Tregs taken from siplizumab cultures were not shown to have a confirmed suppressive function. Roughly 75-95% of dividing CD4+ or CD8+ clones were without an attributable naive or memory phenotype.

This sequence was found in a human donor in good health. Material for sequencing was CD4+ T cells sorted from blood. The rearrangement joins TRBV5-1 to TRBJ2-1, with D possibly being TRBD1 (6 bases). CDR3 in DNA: TGCGCCAGCAGAGTCCAGGGGAACAATGAGCAGTTCTTC. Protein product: CASRVQGNNEQFF.